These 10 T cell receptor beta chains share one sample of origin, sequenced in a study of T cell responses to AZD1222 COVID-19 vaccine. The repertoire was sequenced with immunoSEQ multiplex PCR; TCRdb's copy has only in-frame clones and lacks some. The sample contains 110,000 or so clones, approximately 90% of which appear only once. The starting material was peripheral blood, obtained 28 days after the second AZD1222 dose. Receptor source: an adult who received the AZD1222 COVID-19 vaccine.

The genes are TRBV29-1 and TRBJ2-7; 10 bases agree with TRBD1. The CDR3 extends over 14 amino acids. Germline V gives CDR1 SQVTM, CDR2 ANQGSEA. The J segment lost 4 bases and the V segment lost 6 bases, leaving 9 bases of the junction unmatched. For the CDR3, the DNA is TGCAGCGTGACGCCGGGACAGGGGACATACGAGCAGTACTTC. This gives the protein CSVTPGQGTYEQYF.

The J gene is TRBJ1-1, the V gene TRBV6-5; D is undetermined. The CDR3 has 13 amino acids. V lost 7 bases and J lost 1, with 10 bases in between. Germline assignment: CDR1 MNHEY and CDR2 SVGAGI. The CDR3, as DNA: TGTGCCAGCAACCCGGCCCAGAACACTGAAGCTTTCTTT. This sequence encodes CASNPAQNTEAFF.

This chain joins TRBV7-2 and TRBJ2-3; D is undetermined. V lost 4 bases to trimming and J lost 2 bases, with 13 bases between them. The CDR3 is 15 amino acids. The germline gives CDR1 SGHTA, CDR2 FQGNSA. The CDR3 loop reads CASSSSVLDTDTQYF. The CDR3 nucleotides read TGTGCCAGCAGCTCTAGTGTGCTGGACACAGATACGCAGTATTTT. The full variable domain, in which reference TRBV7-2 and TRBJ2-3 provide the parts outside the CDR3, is GAGVSQSPSNKVTEKGKDVELRCDPISGHTALYWYRQSLGQGLEFLIYFQGNSAPDKSGLPSDRFSAERTGGSVSTLTIQRTQQEDSAVYLCASSSSVLDTDTQYFGPGTRLTVL.

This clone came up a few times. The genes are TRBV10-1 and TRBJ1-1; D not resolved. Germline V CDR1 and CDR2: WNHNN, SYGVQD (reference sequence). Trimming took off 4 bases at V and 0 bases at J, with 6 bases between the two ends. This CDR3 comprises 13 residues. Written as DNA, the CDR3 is TGCGCCAGCAGTGGGACGGTGAACACTGAAGCTTTCTTT. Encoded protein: CASSGTVNTEAFF.

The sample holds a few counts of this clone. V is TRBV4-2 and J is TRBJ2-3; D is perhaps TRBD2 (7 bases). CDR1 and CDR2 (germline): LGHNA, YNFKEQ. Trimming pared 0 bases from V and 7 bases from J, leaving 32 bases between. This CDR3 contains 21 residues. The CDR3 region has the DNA TGTGCCAGCAGCCAAGATACGGGGGGCCTCGGCGGGCGTGCGCGTGCCTATACGCAGTATTTT. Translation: CASSQDTGGLGGRARAYTQYF.

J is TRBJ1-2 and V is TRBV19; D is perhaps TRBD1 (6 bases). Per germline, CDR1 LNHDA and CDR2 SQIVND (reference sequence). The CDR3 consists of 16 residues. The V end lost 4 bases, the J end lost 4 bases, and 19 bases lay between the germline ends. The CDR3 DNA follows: TGTGCCAGTAGTAGGAGGACGGAGGGGGTAATCTATGGCTACACCTTC. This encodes CASSRRTEGVIYGYTF.

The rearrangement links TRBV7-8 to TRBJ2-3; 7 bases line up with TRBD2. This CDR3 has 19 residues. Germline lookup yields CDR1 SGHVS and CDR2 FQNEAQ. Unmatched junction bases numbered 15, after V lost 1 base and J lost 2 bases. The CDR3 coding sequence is TGTGCCAGCAGCTTAGATCGCGTCTTCCGGCGGGGGACCACAGATACGCAGTATTTT. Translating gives CASSLDRVFRRGTTDTQYF. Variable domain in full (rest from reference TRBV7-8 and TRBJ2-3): GAGVSQSPRYKVAKRGQDVALRCDPISGHVSLFWYQQALGQGPEFLTYFQNEAQLDKSGLPSDRFFAERPEGSVSTLKIQRTQQEDSAVYLCASSLDRVFRRGTTDTQYFGPGTRLTVL.

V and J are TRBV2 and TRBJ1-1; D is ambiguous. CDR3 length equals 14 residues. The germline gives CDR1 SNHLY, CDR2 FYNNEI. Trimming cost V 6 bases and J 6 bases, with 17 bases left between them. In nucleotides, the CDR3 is TGTGCCAGCAGGTCGACCAAGGCAAGCCCTGAAGCTTTCTTT. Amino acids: CASRSTKASPEAFF.

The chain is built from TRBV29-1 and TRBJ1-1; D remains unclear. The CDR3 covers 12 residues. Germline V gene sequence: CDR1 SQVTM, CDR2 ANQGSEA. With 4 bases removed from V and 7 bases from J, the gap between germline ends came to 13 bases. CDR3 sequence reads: CSVGPVIGEAFF. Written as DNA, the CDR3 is TGCAGCGTTGGGCCCGTGATCGGTGAAGCTTTCTTT.

The CDR3 region is CASSFTEGDTEAFF. CDR3 bases: TGTGCCAGCAGTTTCACGGAGGGTGACACTGAAGCTTTCTTT. The chain carries TRBV2 and TRBJ1-1; D not certain. Per germline, CDR1 SNHLY and CDR2 FYNNEI. The V end lost 5 bases, the J end lost 3 bases, and 13 bases lay between the germline ends. The CDR3 spans 14 residues.